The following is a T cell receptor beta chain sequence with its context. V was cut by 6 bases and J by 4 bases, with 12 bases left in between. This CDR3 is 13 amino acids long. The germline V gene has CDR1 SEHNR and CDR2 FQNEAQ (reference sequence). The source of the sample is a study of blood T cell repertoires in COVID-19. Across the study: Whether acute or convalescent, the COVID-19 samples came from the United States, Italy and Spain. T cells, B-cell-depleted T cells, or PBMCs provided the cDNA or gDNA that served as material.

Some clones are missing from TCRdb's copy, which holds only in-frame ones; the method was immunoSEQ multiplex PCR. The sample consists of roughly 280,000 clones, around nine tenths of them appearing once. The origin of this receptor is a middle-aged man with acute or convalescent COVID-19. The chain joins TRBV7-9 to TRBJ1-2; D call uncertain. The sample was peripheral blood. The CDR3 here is CASSSAGSYGYTF. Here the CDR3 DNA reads TGTGCCAGCAGTTCGGCGGGGTCCTATGGCTACACCTTC.